Listed here are 23 T cell receptor beta chains from one sample, sequenced in a study of OX40 agonist ivuxolimab in advanced cancers. Sequencing was performed with immunoSEQ multiplex PCR; in TCRdb, only in-frame clones are kept and a portion is missing. This sample carries 75,000 to 100,000 clones, 90% to 95% of them seen once, and the ten largest clones take roughly 0.69%. Source: CD4+ or CD8+ T cells sorted from blood, taken in a trial of the OX40 agonist ivuxolimab. The receptors were sampled from an adult with an advanced solid tumor such as melanoma, head and neck, liver or kidney cancer.

The chain links TRBV28 to TRBJ1-3, with D perhaps TRBD1 (5 bases). Germline V gene sequence: CDR1 MDHEN, CDR2 SYDVKM. This CDR3 is 12 amino acids long. V was pared by 10 bases and J by 5 bases, with 12 bases between. CDR3 residues: CATETVRNTIYF. The CDR3 DNA reads TGTGCCACCGAGACAGTCCGAAACACCATATATTTT. Using reference TRBV28 and TRBJ1-3 for the parts outside the CDR3, the full variable domain is DVKVTQSSRYLVKRTGEKVFLECVQDMDHENMFWYRQDPGLGLRLIYFSYDVKMKEKGDIPEGYSVSREKKERFSLILESASTNQTSMYLCATETVRNTIYFGEGSWLTVV.

This clone has only one observation. This sequence joins TRBV7-9 and TRBJ1-4, with TRBD1 identical over 8 bases. Losses at the gene ends were 5 bases for V and 7 bases for J; bases not matched to a gene: 15. This CDR3 has 17 amino acids. Germline lookup yields CDR1 SEHNR and CDR2 FQNEAQ (reference sequence). CDR3: CASSVPGTGGVGEKLFF. Written as DNA, the CDR3 is TGTGCCAGCAGCGTGCCCGGGACAGGAGGTGTGGGTGAAAAACTGTTTTTT.

The chain's CDR3 is CASSLALAGVGTQYF. The CDR3 coding sequence is TGTGCCAGCAGCTTGGCACTAGCGGGAGTGGGTACGCAGTATTTT. This chain links TRBV5-5 with TRBJ2-3; 11 nucleotides line up with TRBD2. V lost 0 bases and J lost 8; bases outside the gene matches: 5. Germline V gene lookup returns CDR1 SGHKS and CDR2 YYEKEE (reference sequence). CDR3 size: 15 residues. The full variable domain, in which reference TRBV5-5 and TRBJ2-3 provide the parts outside the CDR3, is DAGVTQSPTHLIKTRGQQVTLRCSPISGHKSVSWYQQVLGQGPQFIFQYYEKEERGRGNFPDRFSARQFPNYSSELNVNALLLGDSALYLCASSLALAGVGTQYFGPGTRLTVL.

The gene calls are TRBV19 and TRBJ1-1, with 7 bases aligning to TRBD1. Germline CDR1 LNHDA, CDR2 SQIVND (reference sequence). CDR3 size: 13 residues. V lost 5 bases to trimming and J lost 6 bases; unmatched junction nucleotides: 6. For the CDR3, the DNA is TGTGCCAGTAGTTGGGGACAGACGGCTGAAGCTTTCTTT. Protein: CASSWGQTAEAFF.

Of note for this clone: Its ends do not fully match the called genes, so a read error is possible. This rearrangement joins TRBV7-7 to TRBJ2-1; 10 nucleotides match TRBD1. The CDR3 totals 15 residues. CDR1 SSHAT and CDR2 FNYEAQ come from the germline V gene (reference sequence). CDR3 sequence (DNA): TGTGCTAGCAGCTTAGGGACAGGGGTAAACAATGAGCAGTTCTTC. Translating it yields CASSLGTGVNNEQFF. Full variable domain (outside the CDR3, taken from reference TRBV7-7 and TRBJ2-1): GAGVSQSPRYKVTKRGQDVTLRCDPISSHATLYWYQQALGQGPEFLTYFNYEAQPDKSGLPSDRFSAERPEGSISTLTIQRTEQRDSAMYRCASSLGTGVNNEQFFGPGTRLTVL.

V gene TRBV6-5 combines with J gene TRBJ1-3; the D is unclear. V was cut by 0 bases and J by 1 base, with 1 base left in between. In germline, CDR1 is MNHEY, CDR2 SVGAGI. The CDR3 sequence is 13 residues long. CDR3 sequence: CASSYSSGNTIYF. The CDR3 nucleotides read TGTGCCAGCAGTTACTCGTCTGGAAACACCATATATTTT.

The gene calls are TRBV23-1 and TRBJ2-7, with D possibly being TRBD1 (6 bases). TRBV23-1 is labeled an ORF, and its function is uncertain. The CDR3 is 15 residues long. Trimming removed 4 bases from V and 2 bases from J, with 15 bases in between. Written as DNA, the CDR3 is TGCGCCAGCAGTCCTGAGACAGGCATCGCCTACGAGCAGTACTTC. Translated: CASSPETGIAYEQYF.

DNA of the CDR3: TGTGCCAGCAGACTGACCCGAGGGGGTGAAGCTTTCTTT. The encoded protein is CASRLTRGGEAFF. The chain is built from TRBV6-5 and TRBJ1-1; D might be TRBD1 (6 bases). This CDR3 has 13 amino acids. The V and J ends lost 6 bases and 7 bases respectively, with 15 bases between them. The germline gives CDR1 MNHEY, CDR2 SVGAGI.

This chain links TRBV5-5 with TRBJ1-1, with a tentative D call TRBD1 (6 bases). The ends were cut back, 3 bases at V and 2 bases at J, with 17 bases in the middle. This CDR3 has 16 amino acids. The V gene's germline CDR1 is SGHKS and CDR2 YYEKEE (reference sequence). The CDR3 DNA sequence: TGTGCCAGCAGCTCTCGCTGGGGGGCAGAAAACACTGAAGCTTTCTTT. This encodes CASSSRWGAENTEAFF.

The rearrangement uses TRBV18 and TRBJ1-2; D unclear. The germline V and J ends were trimmed by 3 bases and 4 bases, with 9 bases remaining between them. CDR1 and CDR2 from the germline V gene are KGHSH and LQKENI. The CDR3 is 13 amino acids. CDR3 amino acids: CASSPFTAYGYTF. The CDR3 DNA reads TGTGCCAGCTCACCGTTTACGGCCTATGGCTACACCTTC.

This clone is a singleton in its sample. The rearrangement uses TRBV15 and TRBJ2-7; either TRBD1 or TRBD2 may fit D (6 bases each). The CDR3 has 14 amino acids. Trimming left V 0 bases short and J 5 bases short, with 11 bases between. CDR1 is LNHNV and CDR2 is YYDKDF in the germline V gene (reference sequence). Here the CDR3 reads CATSRELGGHEQYF. CDR3 DNA: TGTGCCACCAGCAGAGAGCTCGGGGGCCACGAGCAGTACTTC.

The chain links TRBV5-1 to TRBJ2-1; TRBD2 matches at 10 bases. The CDR3 consists of 16 residues. The V gene end was trimmed by 2 bases and the J gene end by 2 bases; junction bases not matched to a gene: 4. In germline, CDR1 is SGHRS, CDR2 YFSETQ. CDR3 coding DNA: TGCGCCAGCAGCTTCCTAGCGGGGGCCACCTACAATGAGCAGTTCTTC. It codes for CASSFLAGATYNEQFF.

J is TRBJ1-2 and V is TRBV2; 10 positions agree with TRBD1. This CDR3 region has 15 residues. Germline trimming cut 6 bases from V and 3 bases from J; bases unmatched to any gene: 7. Germline V lookup: CDR1 SNHLY, CDR2 FYNNEI. This chain's CDR3 is CASRGQGSLYYGYTF. The DNA for the CDR3 is TGTGCCAGCAGGGGACAGGGGAGTTTATACTATGGCTACACCTTC.

The rearrangement uses TRBV19 and TRBJ1-4; D is unresolved. The germline gives CDR1 LNHDA, CDR2 SQIVND (reference sequence). The CDR3 spans 14 residues. Trimming stripped 2 bases from V and 1 base from J, with 5 bases between. CDR3: CASSIQKTNEKLFF. The CDR3 coding sequence is TGTGCCAGTAGTATACAGAAAACTAATGAAAAACTGTTTTTT.

The chain has TRBV19 and TRBJ1-2; D may be TRBD1 (5 bases). V lost 7 bases and J 4 bases, leaving 19 bases between the germline ends. This CDR3 has 15 residues. Germline V CDR1 and CDR2: LNHDA, SQIVND (reference sequence). DNA of the CDR3: TGTGCCAGTACCCCGCTCGGGACGGGTACCTATGGCTACACCTTC. Translating it yields CASTPLGTGTYGYTF.

The genes are TRBV5-1 and TRBJ1-2; perhaps TRBD1 as D (6 bases). The germline gives CDR1 SGHRS, CDR2 YFSETQ. The CDR3 has 16 amino acids. V shed 0 bases and J shed 2 bases, with 14 bases lying between them. In DNA form, the CDR3 reads TGCGCCAGCAGCTTGGAGGGGGTCCTGAAAAACTATGGCTACACCTTC. Its protein is CASSLEGVLKNYGYTF.

The rearrangement joins TRBV29-1 to TRBJ2-1; 9 bases match TRBD2. This CDR3 region has 14 residues. Germline lookup yields CDR1 SQVTM and CDR2 ANQGSEA. Losses at the gene ends were 4 bases for V and 2 bases for J; bases not matched to a gene: 3. The CDR3 spells CSVGGGRAYNEQFF. Here the CDR3 DNA reads TGCAGCGTTGGGGGCGGGAGGGCCTACAATGAGCAGTTCTTC.

V usage is TRBV6-1 and J usage is TRBJ2-7; TRBD1 might be the D (5 bases). Germline assignment: CDR1 MNHNS and CDR2 SASEGT. The CDR3 is 14 amino acids. Trimming cost V 7 bases and J 3 bases, with 16 bases left between them. Written as DNA, the CDR3 is TGTGCCAGCAAAATTGTACAGGATGTCTACGAGCAGTACTTC. It specifies CASKIVQDVYEQYF.

In the case of this clone: A read error may produce the germline difference seen at one junction end. The V and J genes are TRBV7-7 and TRBJ2-1; 9 bases align to TRBD2. CDR1 is SSHAT, CDR2 FNYEAQ, per germline (reference sequence). The CDR3 consists of 17 residues. The CDR3 is CASSLTLAGRANNEQFF. In DNA, the CDR3 is TGTGCTAGCAGCTTAACCCTAGCGGGGAGGGCCAACAATGAGCAGTTCTTC.

This rearrangement joins TRBV5-1 to TRBJ1-1, with TRBD1 matching 9 bases. Trimming took 5 bases from V and 3 from J; bases not matched to a gene: 5. The CDR3 sequence is 14 residues long. Per germline, CDR1 SGHRS and CDR2 YFSETQ. CDR3 bases: TGCGCCAGCAGACAGACAGGGGGGGACACTGAAGCTTTCTTT. Translated: CASRQTGGDTEAFF.

The chain carries TRBV10-2 and TRBJ1-4; D is unclear. The CDR3 has 12 residues. V was clipped by 4 bases and J by 8 bases, with 8 bases between them. Looked up from germline, CDR1 is WSHSY and CDR2 is SAAADI. Here the CDR3 DNA reads TGCGCCAGCAGTGCTGAAAGGGAAAAACTGTTTTTT. It yields the protein CASSAEREKLFF.

For the CDR3, the DNA is TGTGCCAGACATTTGGGCTCTGGGGCCAACGTCCTGACTTTC. The encoded protein is CARHLGSGANVLTF. This chain connects TRBV2 to TRBJ2-6; D uncertain. Trimming cost V 9 bases and J 0 bases, with 9 bases left between them. CDR1 is SNHLY and CDR2 is FYNNEI in the germline V gene. This CDR3 region has 14 residues.

This clone was detected a few times. The V gene is TRBV18, the J gene TRBJ1-4; 7 positions agree with TRBD1. Unmatched junction bases numbered 10, after V lost 5 bases and J lost 10 bases. From germline, CDR1 is KGHSH and CDR2 LQKENI. This CDR3 has 14 residues. CDR3 sequence reads: CASSVRQGEGKLFF. The CDR3 DNA follows: TGTGCCAGCTCAGTACGACAGGGCGAGGGAAAACTGTTTTTT.